The 28 T cell receptor beta chains below were found in one sample sequenced in a study of T cells after posttransplantation cyclophosphamide. Busulfan-fludarabine conditioning, marrow transplant, and cyclophosphamide on days +3 and +4 were administered. Some clones are missing from TCRdb's copy, which holds only in-frame ones; the method was immunoSEQ multiplex PCR. This sample has 5,500 to 8,000 clones, each found more than once. The input for sequencing was PBMCs, taken after allogeneic stem cell transplant with posttransplant cyclophosphamide. The receptors derive from a male patient in his forties or fifties who received an allogeneic stem cell transplant from an unrelated donor, was CMV-positive, and had acute GVHD only. Some T cells may have originated in the graft donor.

A few counts support this clone. The chain links TRBV6-5 to TRBJ2-1; tentative D call: TRBD2 (6 bases). The CDR3 length is 15 residues. CDR1 is MNHEY and CDR2 is SVGAGI in the germline V gene. Deletions cut 0 bases from V and 6 bases from J, with 12 bases between. CDR3 residues: CASSYSREMGNEQFF. CDR3 nucleotide sequence: TGTGCCAGCAGTTACTCGCGGGAAATGGGCAATGAGCAGTTCTTC.

This clone was recorded at least ten times. The chain combines TRBV7-9 with TRBJ2-1; the match to TRBD2 covers 8 bases. Germline V gives CDR1 SEHNR, CDR2 FQNEAQ (reference sequence). V lost 3 bases and J lost 8; bases outside the gene matches: 6. The CDR3 spans 14 residues. The CDR3 nucleotides read TGTGCCAGCAGCTTTTACGGGAGGGACCATGAGCAGTTCTTC. Translated: CASSFYGRDHEQFF. The full variable domain, completed using reference TRBV7-9 and TRBJ2-1, is DTGVSQNPRHKITKRGQNVTFRCDPISEHNRLYWYRQTLGQGPEFLTYFQNEAQLEKSRLLSDRFSAERPKGSFSTLEIQRTEQGDSAMYLCASSFYGRDHEQFFGPGTRLTVL.

This clone was found many times. CDR3: CATSTRGGRGATYNEQFF. The CDR3 DNA is TGTGCCACCAGCACGAGAGGGGGACGGGGGGCTACCTACAATGAGCAGTTCTTC. The chain has TRBV15 and TRBJ2-1; perhaps TRBD2 as D (7 bases). Trimming removed 4 bases from V and 2 bases from J, with 21 bases in between. Germline CDR1 is LNHNV and CDR2 is YYDKDF (reference sequence). The CDR3 loop spans 18 amino acids. Looking up the rest from reference TRBV15 and TRBJ2-1 gives the full variable domain: DAMVIQNPRYQVTQFGKPVTLSCSQTLNHNVMYWYQQKSSQAPKLLFHYYDKDFNNEADTPDNFQSRRPNTSFCFLDIRSPGLGDTAMYLCATSTRGGRGATYNEQFFGPGTRLTVL.

This rearrangement joins TRBV18 to TRBJ1-1; TRBD1 aligns across 7 bases. CDR3 length: 14 residues. Germline V gene lookup returns CDR1 KGHSH and CDR2 LQKENI. Trimming at V came to 3 bases and at J to 6 bases, leaving 7 bases not matched to a gene. The CDR3 DNA reads as TGTGCCAGCTCACCGGCAGGGGGAAGCGCTGAAGCTTTCTTT. It codes for CASSPAGGSAEAFF.

This clone was counted a few times. J is TRBJ2-1 and V is TRBV5-6, with 8 nucleotides matching TRBD2. The CDR3 totals 14 residues. V dropped 4 bases and J dropped 6; count of bases not matched to a gene: 6. Germline V gene sequence: CDR1 SGHDT, CDR2 YYEEEE. Written as DNA, the CDR3 is TGTGCCAGCAGCATGCTGAGCGGGAGCAATGAGCAGTTCTTC. Its translation is CASSMLSGSNEQFF.

This clone appeared many times. V usage is TRBV15 and J usage is TRBJ2-2; TRBD1 matches 8 bases. V lost 1 base to trimming and J lost 6 bases; unmatched junction nucleotides: 4. This CDR3 region has 15 residues. CDR1 is LNHNV and CDR2 is YYDKDF in the germline V gene (reference sequence). CDR3 DNA sequence: TGTGCCACCAGCAGAGGACAGGGGCGAGCCGGGGAGCTGTTTTTT. Its protein product is CATSRGQGRAGELFF.

The genes are TRBV7-2 and TRBJ2-5, with TRBD2 matching over 15 bases. The V and J ends lost 4 bases and 4 bases, in that order; junction bases with no gene match: 4. Germline-derived CDR1 and CDR2 are SGHTA and FQGNSA. This CDR3 has 16 residues. The CDR3 DNA reads as TGTGCCAGCAGCTCTGGACTAGCGGGGGGGCGAGAGACCCAGTACTTC. Its protein is CASSSGLAGGRETQYF.

V is TRBV5-4 and J is TRBJ1-1, with unresolved D. V lost 4 bases, J lost 4 bases, and 11 bases lay in between. The CDR3 spans 13 residues. Germline loops: CDR1 SGHNT, CDR2 YYREEE (reference sequence). CDR3 nucleotide sequence: TGTGCCAGCAGCCCCAGCGCCGGCACTGAAGCTTTCTTT. Translating gives CASSPSAGTEAFF.

This chain joins TRBV9 and TRBJ2-1; D gene ambiguous. Trimming stripped 1 base from V and 3 bases from J, with 11 bases between. CDR1 and CDR2 (germline): SGDLS, YYNGEE. The length of the CDR3 is 15 residues. CDR3 protein: CASSVTPSYYNEQFF. CDR3 nucleotides: TGTGCCAGCAGCGTAACCCCGAGCTACTACAATGAGCAGTTCTTC. The full variable domain, in which reference TRBV9 and TRBJ2-1 provide the parts outside the CDR3, is DSGVTQTPKHLITATGQRVTLRCSPRSGDLSVYWYQQSLDQGLQFLIQYYNGEERAKGNILERFSAQQFPDLHSELNLSSLELGDSALYFCASSVTPSYYNEQFFGPGTRLTVL.

This clone was observed a few times. The chain employs TRBV13 and TRBJ1-1; D is perhaps TRBD1 (5 bases). The germline gives CDR1 PRHDT, CDR2 FYEKMQ (reference sequence). V was pared by 5 bases and J by 2 bases, with 21 bases between. The CDR3 spans 17 residues. CDR3 loop: CASSPFLGGSRNTEAFF. The DNA of the CDR3 is TGTGCCAGCAGCCCCTTCCTGGGGGGATCAAGAAACACTGAAGCTTTCTTT. The whole variable domain, remainder taken from reference TRBV13 and TRBJ1-1, is AAGVIQSPRHLIKEKRETATLKCYPIPRHDTVYWYQQGPGQDPQFLISFYEKMQSDKGSIPDRFSAQQFSDYHSELNMSSLELGDSALYFCASSPFLGGSRNTEAFFGQGTRLTVV.

Notes on this clone: A far larger clone differs by one base, so this is likely a read error. The chain carries TRBV10-1 and TRBJ2-3; 9 nucleotides align to TRBD2. The V gene's germline CDR1 is WNHNN and CDR2 SYGVQD (reference sequence). The CDR3 loop spans 15 amino acids. The chain's CDR3 is CPSSQTSGTTDTQYF. As DNA, the CDR3 is TGCCCCAGCAGCCAGACTAGCGGAACCACAGATACGCAGTATTTT.

This clone has more than one count but fewer than ten. This sequence joins TRBV29-1 and TRBJ1-2, with 7 bases that match TRBD1. This CDR3 comprises 11 residues. The junction had 6 bases not matched to a gene; V was cut back by 7 bases and J by 7 bases. Germline CDR1 and CDR2: SQVTM and ANQGSEA. The CDR3 loop reads CSAGQAGGYTF. CDR3 sequence (DNA): TGCAGCGCAGGACAGGCAGGTGGCTACACCTTC.

This clone was recorded at least ten times. This chain connects TRBV5-1 to TRBJ1-1; unclear D gene. V lost 4 bases and J lost 3, with 13 bases in between. This CDR3 region has 14 residues. From germline, CDR1 is SGHRS and CDR2 YFSETQ. In nucleotides, the CDR3 is TGCGCCAGCAGCGAACCTTCAGGATACACTGAAGCTTTCTTT. It translates to CASSEPSGYTEAFF.

At least ten counts were recorded for this clone. The chain links TRBV13 to TRBJ2-7, with 8 bases aligning to TRBD2. Germline V gives CDR1 PRHDT, CDR2 FYEKMQ (reference sequence). This CDR3 comprises 14 residues. Losses at the gene ends were 5 bases for V and 3 bases for J; bases not matched to a gene: 6. CDR3 sequence: CASSQRGTDYEQYF. The CDR3 coding sequence is TGTGCCAGCAGCCAGCGGGGGACCGACTACGAGCAGTACTTC.

This clone was observed many times. This chain joins TRBV7-3 and TRBJ2-6, with 8 bases identical to TRBD1. The V gene's germline CDR1 is SGHTA and CDR2 FQGTGA. The trim removed 7 bases at V and 2 bases at J, leaving 4 bases unmatched. This CDR3 has 15 residues. CDR3 region: CASTGGAAGANVLTF. The DNA for the CDR3 is TGTGCCAGCACAGGGGGCGCAGCTGGGGCCAACGTCCTGACTTTC.

This clone was detected many times. The same CDR3 arises from other DNA sequences in this sample as well. V gene TRBV11-2 combines with J gene TRBJ2-5; no definite D call. Deletions cut 3 bases from V and 3 bases from J, with 8 bases between. CDR1 is SGHAT and CDR2 is FQNNGV in the germline V gene. The CDR3 consists of 13 residues. CDR3 protein: CASSFSGEETQYF. The CDR3 DNA reads TGTGCCAGCAGCTTTTCTGGAGAAGAGACCCAGTACTTC.

This clone was recorded many times. The rearrangement uses TRBV5-1 and TRBJ2-4, with 8 bases matching TRBD1. The ends lost 1 base at V and 6 bases at J; junction bases unmatched: 6. The CDR3 loop spans 15 amino acids. Germline loops: CDR1 SGHRS, CDR2 YFSETQ. The CDR3 region is CASSLPQQGGNIQYF. Written as DNA, the CDR3 is TGCGCCAGCAGCTTGCCCCAACAGGGGGGAAACATTCAGTACTTC.

This clone has at least ten counts. The chain couples TRBV5-1 to TRBJ2-1; 9 bases line up with TRBD2. The germline V gene has CDR1 SGHRS and CDR2 YFSETQ. J gave up 9 bases and V 4 bases, and 8 bases lay outside the gene matches. The CDR3 has 14 amino acids. CDR3: CASSLLSGSGEQFF. The CDR3 DNA is TGCGCCAGCAGCCTACTTAGCGGGAGCGGTGAGCAGTTCTTC.

This rearrangement joins TRBV7-9 to TRBJ2-3, with 14 bases identical to TRBD2. The CDR3 runs to 16 residues. With V trimmed by 5 bases and J by 2 bases, 3 bases remained unmatched. CDR1 and CDR2 (germline): SEHNR, FQNEAQ (reference sequence). The CDR3 spells CASSRLAGGLTDTQYF. The CDR3 coding sequence is TGTGCCAGCAGCAGACTAGCGGGGGGGCTCACAGATACGCAGTATTTT.

This clone has at least ten counts. The rearrangement uses TRBV4-1 and TRBJ2-1, with D possibly being TRBD2 (6 bases). CDR1 and CDR2 from the germline V gene are MGHRA and YSYEKL. The CDR3 spans 16 residues. V lost 1 base and J lost 4, with 14 bases in between. CDR3 coding DNA: TGCGCCAGCAGCCAAGGCTATAGCGGTACTTACAATGAGCAGTTCTTC. This encodes CASSQGYSGTYNEQFF.

This clone was detected ten times or more. The chain couples TRBV5-1 to TRBJ2-7; a weak D match, TRBD1 (6 bases). From germline, CDR1 is SGHRS and CDR2 YFSETQ. V was trimmed by 4 bases and J by 6 bases, leaving 17 bases between them. The CDR3 contains 14 residues. This CDR3 is CASSVEAGTREQYF. In DNA, the CDR3 is TGCGCCAGCAGCGTGGAAGCTGGGACACGCGAGCAGTACTTC.

This clone was seen a handful of times. Additional DNA sequences in this sample encode the identical CDR3. This chain uses TRBV5-1 with TRBJ1-1; 7 nucleotides agree with TRBD1. This CDR3 is 14 amino acids long. J was trimmed by 0 bases and V by 2 bases; bases with no gene match: 1. Germline V lookup: CDR1 SGHRS, CDR2 YFSETQ. The CDR3 reads CASSFTGVNTEAFF. The CDR3 nucleotides read TGCGCCAGCAGCTTCACAGGGGTGAACACTGAAGCTTTCTTT.

This clone was seen repeatedly, ten times or more. The J gene is TRBJ2-1, the V gene TRBV6-1; D is unclear. Trimming cost V 5 bases and J 5 bases, with 7 bases left between them. Germline CDR1 is MNHNS and CDR2 is SASEGT. The CDR3 runs 12 residues. The CDR3: CASSPRNNEQFF. CDR3 sequence (DNA): TGTGCCAGCAGTCCTAGGAACAATGAGCAGTTCTTC.

Many counts were recorded for this clone. The chain joins TRBV28 to TRBJ1-2; a possible D gene is TRBD1 (5 bases). The germline V gene encodes CDR1 MDHEN and CDR2 SYDVKM. With 6 bases removed from V and 3 bases from J, the gap between germline ends came to 8 bases. This CDR3 has 12 amino acids. The CDR3 DNA reads as TGTGCCAGCAGCGACAGCTACTATGGCTACACCTTC. This gives the protein CASSDSYYGYTF.

This clone was seen ten or more times. The chain recombines TRBV6-1 with TRBJ2-1, with D perhaps matching TRBD2 (5 bases). Germline CDR1 reads MNHNS; CDR2 reads SASEGT. CDR3 length: 13 amino acids. Deletions cut 8 bases from V and 6 bases from J, with 14 bases between. The CDR3 is CASGQRETNEQFF. DNA for the CDR3: TGTGCCAGCGGGCAAAGGGAGACCAATGAGCAGTTCTTC.

At least ten counts were recorded for this clone. The chain has TRBV2 and TRBJ1-5; D is possibly TRBD1 (6 bases). The CDR3 runs to 16 residues. Trimming took 5 bases from V and 0 from J, leaving 14 bases between them. Germline loops: CDR1 SNHLY, CDR2 FYNNEI. The CDR3: CASSFGTPYSNQPQHF. As DNA, the CDR3 is TGTGCCAGCAGTTTCGGGACACCTTATAGCAATCAGCCCCAGCATTTT.

This clone was seen at least ten times. In DNA form, the CDR3 reads TGTGCCAGCAGTCGAGGGGGGGACGACACCATATATTTT. Residues: CASSRGGDDTIYF. The chain has TRBV9 and TRBJ1-3; D perhaps matches TRBD1 (6 bases). The CDR3 runs to 13 residues. The V gene's germline CDR1 is SGDLS and CDR2 YYNGEE. V was shortened by 5 bases and J by 8 bases, with 14 bases between the two germline ends.

This clone was counted ten times or more. This chain's CDR3 is CASSIRSQGEAFF. In DNA, the CDR3 is TGTGCCAGCAGTATCCGATCCCAGGGTGAAGCTTTCTTT. The V gene is TRBV27, the J gene TRBJ1-1, with D tentatively TRBD1 (5 bases). This CDR3 contains 13 residues. CDR1 MNHEY and CDR2 SMNVEV come from the germline V gene (reference sequence). V was trimmed by 5 bases and J by 7 bases, leaving 14 bases between them.